The present T cell receptor beta chain was sequenced within a study of cytomegalovirus exposure and HLA in healthy donors. The donors were healthy bone marrow donors. Germline CDR1 LGHNA, CDR2 YSLEER. V was pared by 1 base and J by 6 bases, with 37 bases between. The CDR3 has 22 residues. In the PCR, 60 Vbeta and 13 Jbeta primers were used. Only in-frame clones appear in the TCRdb table, and some are missing; sequencing was by immunoSEQ multiplex PCR. Among around 130,000 clones, 75% to 85% were seen once, and the ten largest hold approximately 2%. Sequenced input: PBMCs. The chain employs TRBV4-3 and TRBJ2-7; maybe TRBD2 (6 bases). The receptor's source is a man younger than 35 in good health and CMV-seronegative. The CDR3 nucleotides are TGCGCCAGCAGCCAAGCGGAGGGCAGGAAAATACCCAGGGACTCACAACCCTGCGAGCAGTACTTC. It codes for CASSQAEGRKIPRDSQPCEQYF.